This TCR beta chain was obtained from a study of blood T cell repertoires in COVID-19. Study-wide background: The United States, Italy and Spain provided the acute and convalescent COVID-19 samples. Sources were T cells, B-cell-depleted T cells, or PBMCs; the material itself was cDNA or gDNA.

Clones were sequenced by immunoSEQ multiplex PCR, and TCRdb holds only the in-frame ones, with some missing. The repertoire consists of 180,000 or so clones, with approximately 80% occurring once and the leading ten covering 6% to 8%. This CDR3 has 13 amino acids. V dropped 7 bases and J dropped 7; count of bases not matched to a gene: 7. Per germline, CDR1 SNHLY and CDR2 FYNNEI. The sequenced sample consisted of peripheral blood. The V gene is TRBV2, the J gene TRBJ1-5, with 7 nucleotides matching TRBD1. This clonotype originated in a human donor with acute or convalescent COVID-19. The donor label of this sample is uncertain. CDR3 region: CASMGDRYQPQHF. Here the CDR3 DNA reads TGTGCCAGCATGGGGGACAGATACCAGCCCCAGCATTTT.